This is a list of T cell receptor beta chains from one sample in a study of cytomegalovirus exposure and HLA in healthy donors. TCRdb's table, derived via immunoSEQ multiplex PCR, lists solely in-frame clones and lacks some. The sample includes about 98,000 clones, 80% to 90% of them seen just once. The sequenced material came from PBMCs. These receptors were collected from a man aged 40-49 years in good health and CMV-seronegative. The CDR3 runs from the conserved cysteine through the conserved F or W. The D gene is left open where the match is weak. Expanded clones are given a class, and other clones once, few, many or no size at all.

TRBJ2-3 | - | TRBV4-3 | TRBD2 | CASSQDPAAGGLDTQYF | TGCGCCAGCAGCCAAGACCCTGCGGCGGGGGGGTTAGATACGCAGTATTTT
TRBJ2-7 | - | TRBV5-6 | - | CASSWAGATGEQYF | TGTGCCAGCAGCTGGGCGGGGGCCACGGGCGAGCAGTACTTC
TRBJ2-7 | - | TRBV7-9 | TRBD1 | CASSPRDRAYEQYF | TGTGCCAGCAGCCCAAGGGACAGGGCCTACGAGCAGTACTTC
TRBJ2-2 | - | TRBV5-1 | - | CASSLGQTSTGELFF | TGCGCCAGCAGCCTGGGACAAACGAGCACCGGGGAGCTGTTTTTT
TRBJ1-2 | - | TRBV2 | - | CASSDSGNNYGYTF | TGTGCCAGCAGTGATTCCGGGAATAACTATGGCTACACCTTC
TRBJ1-2 | - | TRBV30 | - | CAWRVYAGSGYTF | TGTGCCTGGAGGGTGTACGCCGGTAGTGGCTACACCTTC
TRBJ1-2 | - | TRBV19 | - | CASSIGSANYGYTF | TGTGCCAGTAGTATAGGGTCGGCTAACTATGGCTACACCTTC
TRBJ2-5 | - | TRBV7-9 | - | CASSFGSQGEVTQYF | TGTGCCAGCAGCTTCGGGTCACAAGGGGAAGTGACCCAGTACTTC
TRBJ2-7 | once | TRBV5-1 | TRBD2 | CASSLTSGSYEQYF | TGCGCCAGCAGCTTGACTAGCGGGTCCTACGAGCAGTACTTC
TRBJ2-7 | - | TRBV6-5 | TRBD1 | CASSYGGQGTNYEQYF | TGTGCCAGCAGTTACGGAGGACAGGGTACGAACTACGAGCAGTACTTC
TRBJ1-5 | - | TRBV25-1 | - | CASSDSLLPIGNQPQHF | TGTGCCAGCAGTGACTCTTTATTACCTATTGGCAATCAGCCCCAGCATTTT
TRBJ1-2 | - | TRBV6-1 | TRBD1 | CASKSRDRADYGYTF | TGTGCCAGCAAGAGCCGGGACAGGGCCGACTATGGCTACACCTTC
TRBJ1-5 | - | TRBV5-5 | - | CASSLGRYSNQPQHF | TGTGCCAGCAGCTTGGGCAGGTATAGCAATCAGCCCCAGCATTTT
TRBJ1-1 | - | TRBV7-8 | TRBD1 | CASSLKPGQLNTEAFF | TGTGCCAGCAGCCTAAAGCCGGGACAGCTGAACACTGAAGCTTTCTTT
TRBJ2-7 | - | TRBV10-1 | - | CASSDNVIGLHSYEQYF | TGCGCCAGCAGTGACAACGTAATCGGTCTTCACTCCTACGAGCAGTACTTC
TRBJ1-1 | - | TRBV11-2 | - | CASSLRAGPGTEAFF | TGTGCCAGCAGCCTAAGGGCAGGGCCGGGCACTGAAGCTTTCTTT
TRBJ2-1 | - | TRBV9 | - | CASSPPGTFVVNEQFF | TGTGCCAGCAGCCCCCCCGGGACATTCGTAGTCAATGAGCAGTTCTTC
TRBJ2-5 | - | TRBV7-6 | TRBD1 | CASRSRGLNFVGETQYF | TGTGCCAGCAGAAGCAGGGGGCTTAACTTTGTAGGAGAGACCCAGTACTTC
TRBJ1-1 | - | TRBV30 | - | CAWSVGVNMNTEAFF | TGTGCCTGGAGTGTAGGGGTAAACATGAACACTGAAGCTTTCTTT
TRBJ1-1 | - | TRBV10-1 | - | CASSERDGARTEAFF | TGCGCCAGCAGTGAGAGGGATGGGGCACGCACTGAAGCTTTCTTT
TRBJ2-1 | few | TRBV11-3 | - | CASSSRGAKVNEQFF | TGTGCCAGCAGCTCCCGGGGTGCGAAAGTGAATGAGCAGTTCTTC
TRBJ1-5 | - | TRBV5-5 | - | CASSLGTNSNQPQHF | TGTGCCAGCAGCTTAGGGACAAATAGCAATCAGCCCCAGCATTTT
TRBJ1-5 | few | TRBV7-9 | - | CASSQEGRPQHF | TGTGCCAGCAGCCAGGAAGGGAGACCCCAGCATTTT
TRBJ2-7 | - | TRBV6-1 | - | CASSGQAPSSYEQYF | TGTGCCAGCAGTGGACAGGCCCCGAGCTCCTACGAGCAGTACTTC
TRBJ2-7 | few | TRBV6-1 | - | CASSLGAAYEQYF | TGTGCCAGCAGCCTAGGGGCAGCCTACGAGCAGTACTTC
TRBJ2-5 | - | TRBV29-1 | - | CSVEGQQETQYF | TGCAGCGTTGAAGGGCAGCAAGAGACCCAGTACTTC
TRBJ2-5 | - | TRBV5-4 | TRBD2 | CAGSPGLAGGVETQYF | TGTGCCGGCAGCCCCGGACTAGCGGGGGGGGTAGAGACCCAGTACTTC
TRBJ1-4 | - | TRBV28 | TRBD1 | CASSGQGLATNEKLFF | TGTGCCAGCAGTGGACAGGGGTTGGCAACTAATGAAAAACTGTTTTTT
TRBJ2-2 | - | TRBV5-8 | - | CASSVKNTGELFF | TGTGCCAGCAGCGTAAAAAACACCGGGGAGCTGTTTTTT
TRBJ1-1 | once | TRBV10-2 | - | CASTQQVRNTEAFF | TGCGCCAGCACCCAACAGGTTAGGAACACTGAAGCTTTCTTT
TRBJ1-5 | - | TRBV7-6 | - | CASSLGQGNQPQHF | TGTGCCAGCAGCTTAGGGCAGGGCAATCAGCCCCAGCATTTT
TRBJ2-7 | - | TRBV12-5 | - | CASGLVQSQYF | TGTGCTAGTGGTCTGGTACAATCCCAGTACTTC
TRBJ1-6 | - | TRBV19 | - | CASTETASSYNSPLHF | TGTGCCAGTACCGAGACAGCTAGCTCCTATAATTCACCCCTCCACTTT
TRBJ2-2 | - | TRBV10-2 | - | CASGGAFANTGELFF | TGCGCCAGCGGAGGGGCGTTCGCGAACACCGGGGAGCTGTTTTTT
TRBJ2-5 | - | TRBV28 | - | CASTFARPAYQETQYF | TGTGCCAGCACCTTCGCACGTCCAGCGTACCAAGAGACCCAGTACTTC
TRBJ1-2 | - | TRBV30 | TRBD1 | CAWSLGGQGGYTF | TGTGCCTGGAGTCTAGGAGGACAGGGTGGCTACACCTTC
TRBJ1-3 | once | TRBV10-3 | - | CAISDSRGSGNTIYF | TGTGCCATCAGTGACAGTAGGGGGAGTGGAAACACCATATATTTT
TRBJ2-1 | - | TRBV7-6 | TRBD2 | CASSAYPPWTSGGAYNEQFF | TGTGCCAGCAGCGCATACCCCCCCTGGACTAGCGGGGGGGCTTACAATGAGCAGTTCTTC
TRBJ2-1 | - | TRBV6-1 | TRBD1 | CASRTGQGYNEQFF | TGTGCCAGCAGGACGGGACAGGGTTACAATGAGCAGTTCTTC
TRBJ1-3 | - | TRBV6-1 | - | CASSERGVGGNTIYF | TGTGCCAGCAGTGAACGGGGAGTTGGAGGAAACACCATATATTTT
TRBJ1-6 | - | TRBV5-6 | TRBD1 | CASSLEGGGSPLHF | TGTGCCAGCAGCTTGGAAGGGGGCGGTTCACCCCTCCACTTT
TRBJ2-7 | once | TRBV6-1 | - | CASSEMYGSYEQYF | TGTGCCAGCAGTGAAATGTACGGCTCCTACGAGCAGTACTTC
TRBJ1-4 | - | TRBV6-1 | TRBD1 | CASSERDRVAKLFF | TGTGCCAGCAGTGAACGGGACAGGGTTGCAAAACTGTTTTTT
TRBJ1-1 | - | TRBV6-4 | - | CASRRTVNTEAFF | TGTGCCAGCAGGAGGACAGTGAACACTGAAGCTTTCTTT